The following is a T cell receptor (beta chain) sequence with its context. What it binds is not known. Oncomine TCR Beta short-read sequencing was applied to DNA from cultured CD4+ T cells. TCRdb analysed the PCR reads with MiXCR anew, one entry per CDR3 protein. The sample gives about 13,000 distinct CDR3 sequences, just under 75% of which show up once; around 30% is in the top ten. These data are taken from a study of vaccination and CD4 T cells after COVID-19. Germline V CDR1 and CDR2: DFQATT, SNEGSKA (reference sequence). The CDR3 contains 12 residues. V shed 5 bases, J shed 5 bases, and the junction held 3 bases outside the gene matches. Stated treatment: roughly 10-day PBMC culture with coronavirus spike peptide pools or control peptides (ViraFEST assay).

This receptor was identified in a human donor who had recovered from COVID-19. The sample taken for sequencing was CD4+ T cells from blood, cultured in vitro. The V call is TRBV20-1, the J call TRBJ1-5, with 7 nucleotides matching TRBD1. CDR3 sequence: CSADRVDQPQHF. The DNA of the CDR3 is TGCAGTGCTGACAGGGTCGATCAGCCCCAGCATTTT.